This T cell receptor (beta chain) was observed in a study of blood T cell repertoires in COVID-19. The table came from immunoSEQ multiplex PCR; TCRdb's copy has only in-frame clones and leaves some out. Of approximately 45,000 clones listed, around 87% are singletons. Sequencing used peripheral blood. The clonotype was recovered from a middle-aged man with COVID-19, enrolled during active disease.

The CDR3 loop is CVGQAANTGELFF. CDR3 bases: TGTGTTGGACAGGCGGCGAACACCGGGGAGCTGTTTTTT. The chain carries TRBV28 and TRBJ2-2, with TRBD1 matching over 7 bases. The V gene's germline CDR1 is MDHEN and CDR2 SYDVKM. The CDR3 runs 13 residues.